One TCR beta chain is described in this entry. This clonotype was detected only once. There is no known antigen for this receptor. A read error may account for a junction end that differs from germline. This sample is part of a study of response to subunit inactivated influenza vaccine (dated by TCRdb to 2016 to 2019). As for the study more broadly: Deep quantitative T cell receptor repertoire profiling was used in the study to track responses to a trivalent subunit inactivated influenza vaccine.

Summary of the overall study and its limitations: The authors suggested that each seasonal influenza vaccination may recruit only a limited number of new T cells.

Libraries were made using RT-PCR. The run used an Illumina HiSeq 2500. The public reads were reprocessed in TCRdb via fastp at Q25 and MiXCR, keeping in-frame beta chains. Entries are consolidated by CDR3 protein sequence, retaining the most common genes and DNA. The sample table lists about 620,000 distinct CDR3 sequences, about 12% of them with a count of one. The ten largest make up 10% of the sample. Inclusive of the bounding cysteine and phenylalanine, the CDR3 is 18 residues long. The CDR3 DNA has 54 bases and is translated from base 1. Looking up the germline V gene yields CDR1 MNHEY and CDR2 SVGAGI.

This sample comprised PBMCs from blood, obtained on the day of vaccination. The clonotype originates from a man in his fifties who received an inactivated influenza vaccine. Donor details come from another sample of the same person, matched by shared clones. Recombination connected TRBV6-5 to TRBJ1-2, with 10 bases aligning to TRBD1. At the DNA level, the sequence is TGTGCCGGCAGTTACTCGACCCCGTTGGGACAGGGGAACTATGGCTACACCTTC. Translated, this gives CAGSYSTPLGQGNYGYTF.